This TCR beta chain was observed in a study of blood T cell repertoires in COVID-19. V trimming: 1 base; J trimming: 0 bases; junction bases outside the gene matches: 7. CDR3 length: 18 residues. Germline CDR1 and CDR2: LGHDT and YNNKEL (reference sequence). The data were produced by immunoSEQ multiplex PCR, yet TCRdb's version contains in-frame clones alone and is incomplete. This table holds about 280,000 clones, approximately 85% found once. The clonotype was recovered from a man aged 45-65 years with active or convalescent COVID-19. The source material was peripheral blood. The chain is built from TRBV3-1 (or the pseudogene TRBV3-2) and TRBJ1-5, with 9 positions matching TRBD1. The DNA for the CDR3 is TGTGCCAGCAGCCAAGCCGGGACAGGGACTATTAGCAATCAGCCCCAGCATTTT. The encoded protein is CASSQAGTGTISNQPQHF.